This T cell receptor (beta chain) was identified during a study of T cells in Graves' hyperthyroidism and ophthalmopathy. General observations from the study: Ophthalmopathy was predicted by the model a median of roughly 6.6 months ahead of onset. Most clonotypes that expanded in the thyroid above 0.001 also showed up in blood.

The CDR3 covers 14 residues. Between the trimmed V and J ends, which lost 2 bases and 3 bases, there was a span of 9 bases. This clonotype was seen more than once but under ten times. Its antigen is not known. The TCR beta CDR3 regions underwent amplification using RNA transcripts as the source. The primer set for the first-round RT-PCR of the TCR CDR3 was HTBI. TCRdb re-analysed the multiplex PCR reads in MiXCR, keeping a single row per CDR3 protein. Here the sample spans about 640,000 distinct CDR3 sequences, 20% being singletons. The clonotype comes from a man younger than 45 with Graves' ophthalmopathy. J is TRBJ2-3 and V is TRBV12-3 or TRBV12-4, with D perhaps matching TRBD2 (6 bases). The sample comprised blood. CDR3 DNA sequence: TGTGCCAGCAGTTTAAGTCTAGCGACAGATACGCAGTATTTT. It translates to CASSLSLATDTQYF.